The 26 T cell receptor beta chains below all came from one sample that was sequenced in a study of T cells in Graves' hyperthyroidism and ophthalmopathy. Amplified regions were TCR beta CDR3 sequences from RNA transcripts. HTBI primers were used for first-round RT-PCR of the TCR CDR3. TCRdb itself ran the multiplex PCR reads through MiXCR, one entry per CDR3 protein. The profile shows 700,000 or so distinct CDR3 sequences, roughly 15% of them singletons. Material for sequencing was blood. The receptors derive from a man aged 18 to 30 with Graves' hyperthyroidism.

This clonotype was seen ten or more times. The gene calls are TRBV28 and TRBJ2-7; D not resolved. The CDR3 totals 14 residues. V gave up 5 bases and J gave up 2 bases, with 13 bases separating them. Germline assignment: CDR1 MDHEN and CDR2 SYDVKM. The DNA for the CDR3 is TGTGCCAGCAGTCCCCGGGCCTTGGCCTACGAGCAGTACTTC. Residues: CASSPRALAYEQYF. The full variable domain, completed using reference TRBV28 and TRBJ2-7, is DVKVTQSSRYLVKRTGEKVFLECVQDMDHENMFWYRQDPGLGLRLIYFSYDVKMKEKGDIPEGYSVSREKKERFSLILESASTNQTSMYLCASSPRALAYEQYFGPGTRLTVT.

This clonotype occurred a few times. The chain is built from TRBV3-1 and TRBJ2-1; perhaps TRBD2 as D (5 bases). Between the trimmed V and J ends, which lost 5 bases and 6 bases, there was a span of 11 bases. This CDR3 spans 13 amino acids. Germline values: CDR1 LGHDT, CDR2 YNNKEL (reference sequence). CDR3 nucleotide sequence: TGTGCCAGCAGCTTTTGGACTGCCAATGAGCAGTTCTTC. Translating it yields CASSFWTANEQFF.

The V call is TRBV7-6, the J call TRBJ2-1; D not certain. In germline, CDR1 is SGHVS, CDR2 FNYEAQ. The V and J ends lost 5 bases and 0 bases respectively, with 11 bases between them. The CDR3 spans 15 residues. CDR3 residues: CASSSSESSYNEQFF. In nucleotides, the CDR3 is TGTGCCAGCAGCAGCAGCGAGAGCTCCTACAATGAGCAGTTCTTC.

This clonotype was observed at least ten times. This sequence joins TRBV6-2 or TRBV6-3 and TRBJ2-7; no definite D call. This CDR3 comprises 13 residues. V was pared by 6 bases and J by 2 bases, with 11 bases between. CDR1 MNHEY and CDR2 SVGEGT come from the germline V gene. The CDR3 protein is CASRPGGTYEQYF. The CDR3 DNA reads as TGTGCCAGCAGACCGGGCGGCACCTACGAGCAGTACTTC.

This clonotype showed up many times. The V call is TRBV28, the J call TRBJ2-1; 8 bases fit TRBD1. J gave up 2 bases and V 6 bases, and 6 bases lay outside the gene matches. CDR1 and CDR2 from the germline V gene are MDHEN and SYDVKM. CDR3 length: 15 residues. The CDR3 spells CASRKSGGPYNEQFF. DNA for the CDR3: TGTGCCAGCAGAAAATCAGGGGGCCCCTACAATGAGCAGTTCTTC.

This clonotype was seen more than once but under ten times. The gene calls are TRBV27 and TRBJ1-1, with 7 positions matching TRBD1. The CDR3 runs 15 residues. Germline V gene lookup returns CDR1 MNHEY and CDR2 SMNVEV (reference sequence). The V gene end was trimmed by 5 bases and the J gene end by 5 bases; junction bases not matched to a gene: 11. The CDR3 here is CASSPGGAGGTEAFF. CDR3 DNA sequence: TGTGCCAGCAGTCCAGGGGGGGCCGGTGGGACTGAAGCTTTCTTT.

This clonotype was seen a few times. This chain connects TRBV5-4 to TRBJ1-4; D unclear. The V gene's germline CDR1 is SGHNT and CDR2 YYREEE (reference sequence). The CDR3 sequence is 15 residues long. With 1 base removed from V and 0 bases from J, the gap between germline ends came to 7 bases. The CDR3 loop reads CASSLSATTNEKLFF. Written as DNA, the CDR3 is TGTGCCAGCAGCTTGAGTGCAACAACTAATGAAAAACTGTTTTTT.

V usage is TRBV6-2 or TRBV6-3 and J usage is TRBJ2-7, with TRBD1 matching over 8 bases. The germline gives CDR1 MNHEY, CDR2 SVGEGT. CDR3 length: 15 amino acids. The J segment lost 5 bases and the V segment lost 6 bases, leaving 12 bases of the junction unmatched. The CDR3 reads CASRPVDRAAHEQYF. The CDR3 bases are TGTGCCAGCAGGCCCGTGGACAGGGCCGCCCACGAGCAGTACTTC.

This clonotype was recorded a few times. The CDR3 region is CASSPGTRNTEAFF. In DNA, the CDR3 is TGTGCCAGCAGCCCCGGGACACGGAACACTGAAGCTTTCTTT. V and J are TRBV9 and TRBJ1-1; a weak D match, TRBD1 (6 bases). In germline, CDR1 is SGDLS, CDR2 YYNGEE. The V end was cut by 4 bases, the J end by 1 base, with 11 bases between. This CDR3 is built from 14 residues.

The chain uses TRBV10-3 and TRBJ2-3; possible D gene TRBD1, 5 bases. Trimming pared 3 bases from V and 1 base from J, leaving 8 bases between. Germline V gives CDR1 ENHRY, CDR2 SYGVKD. The CDR3 totals 14 residues. CDR3 coding DNA: TGTGCCATCAGTGACAGGGTCGGCACAGATACGCAGTATTTT. Its protein is CAISDRVGTDTQYF.

In this sample, this clonotype turned up many times. The chain joins TRBV27 to TRBJ2-7, with unresolved D. CDR3 length equals 13 residues. The germline V gene encodes CDR1 MNHEY and CDR2 SMNVEV (reference sequence). The germline V and J ends were trimmed by 6 bases and 2 bases, with 11 bases remaining between them. CDR3 in amino acids: CASSPLRTYEQYF. The CDR3 region has the DNA TGTGCCAGCAGCCCATTACGAACCTACGAGCAGTACTTC.

In its sample, this clonotype was seen once. This sequence joins TRBV11-1 and TRBJ2-6; unclear D gene. The germline V and J ends were trimmed by 1 base and 1 base, with 8 bases remaining between them. Germline V CDR1 and CDR2: SGHAT, FQDESV (reference sequence). The CDR3 is 16 amino acids. CDR3 DNA sequence: TGTGCCAGCAGCTTAGACCGAATGTCTGGGGCCAACGTCCTGACTTTC. Encoded protein: CASSLDRMSGANVLTF.

This clonotype was observed many times. This chain joins TRBV7-2 and TRBJ1-2, with TRBD1 matching 10 bases. This CDR3 has 18 amino acids. J lost 4 bases, V lost 4 bases, and 15 bases had no gene match. Germline-derived CDR1 and CDR2 are SGHTA and FQGNSA. The DNA for the CDR3 is TGTGCCAGCAGCTCCACCGGGACAGGGGAGTCAAGGACCTATGGCTACACCTTC. The encoded protein is CASSSTGTGESRTYGYTF.

A few counts support this clonotype. The genes are TRBV12-3 or TRBV12-4 and TRBJ1-5; D is unclear. V lost 2 bases, J lost 0 bases, and 8 bases lay in between. The CDR3 runs to 15 residues. The CDR3 DNA reads as TGTGCCAGCAGTTTAACAACGGATAGCAATCAGCCCCAGCATTTT. The encoded protein is CASSLTTDSNQPQHF.

This clonotype appeared many times. The chain is built from TRBV7-3 and TRBJ2-1, with 8 bases that match TRBD2. Germline V gene data show CDR1 as SGHTA and CDR2 as FQGTGA. V gave up 0 bases and J gave up 8 bases; unmatched junction bases: 3. The CDR3 is 14 amino acids. The CDR3 reads CASSLTAGGYEQFF. DNA for the CDR3: TGTGCCAGCAGCTTAACGGCGGGAGGTTATGAGCAGTTCTTC.

This clonotype was seen more than once but under ten times. The chain uses TRBV6-2 or TRBV6-3 and TRBJ2-3; 8 bases are a match to TRBD2. Trimming took 5 bases from V and 2 from J; bases not matched to a gene: 9. Per the germline V gene, CDR1 is MNHEY and CDR2 is SVGEGT. This CDR3 is 16 amino acids long. The CDR3 protein is CASSLLAGSPTDTQYF. In nucleotides, the CDR3 is TGTGCCAGCAGTCTTTTAGCGGGGTCCCCCACAGATACGCAGTATTTT.

This clonotype came up many times. The chain joins TRBV28 to TRBJ2-4; 11 bases agree with TRBD2. The junction had 22 bases not matched to a gene; V was cut back by 5 bases and J by 1 base. The CDR3 is 22 amino acids. Germline assignment: CDR1 MDHEN and CDR2 SYDVKM. CDR3 coding DNA: TGTGCCAGCAGTCCCCTCCCCGTGGTAGCGGGAGGGCCAAGGAGGGCCAAAAACATTCAGTACTTC. It translates to CASSPLPVVAGGPRRAKNIQYF. Full variable domain (remainder filled in from reference TRBV28 and TRBJ2-4): DVKVTQSSRYLVKRTGEKVFLECVQDMDHENMFWYRQDPGLGLRLIYFSYDVKMKEKGDIPEGYSVSREKKERFSLILESASTNQTSMYLCASSPLPVVAGGPRRAKNIQYFGAGTRLSVL.

This clonotype has only a few counts. This chain links TRBV12-5 with TRBJ2-7; D is unresolved. This CDR3 contains 13 residues. V dropped 3 bases and J dropped 0 bases, with 6 bases sitting between them. CDR1 is LGHNT and CDR2 is FRNRAP in the germline V gene. The CDR3 sequence is CASGFLSSYEQYF. The DNA of the CDR3 is TGTGCTAGTGGTTTTCTGAGCTCCTACGAGCAGTACTTC.

The genes are TRBV7-2 and TRBJ1-1, with D unclear. The V gene's germline CDR1 is SGHTA and CDR2 FQGNSA. With 5 bases removed from V and 8 bases from J, the gap between germline ends came to 12 bases. This CDR3 comprises 12 residues. The CDR3 DNA reads TGTGCCAGCAGCCAAATCCGGAGGGAAGCTTTCTTT. Residues: CASSQIRREAFF.

V is TRBV13 and J is TRBJ2-1; D might be TRBD2 (6 bases). This CDR3 has 15 residues. Between the trimmed V and J ends, which lost 4 bases and 0 bases, there was a span of 10 bases. Germline loops: CDR1 PRHDT, CDR2 FYEKMQ (reference sequence). The CDR3: CASSSTGDSYNEQFF. The CDR3 nucleotides read TGTGCCAGCAGCTCGACGGGGGACTCCTACAATGAGCAGTTCTTC.

At least ten counts were recorded for this clonotype. The chain employs TRBV12-3 or TRBV12-4 and TRBJ1-5, with a tentative D call TRBD1 (5 bases). This CDR3 has 15 amino acids. Trimming took 5 bases from V and 0 from J, leaving 11 bases between them. CDR3 sequence: CASSLGAYSNQPQHF. Here the CDR3 DNA reads TGTGCCAGCAGTCTAGGGGCTTATAGCAATCAGCCCCAGCATTTT.

This clonotype was picked up many times. The chain couples TRBV6-1 to TRBJ2-7; D is uncertain. The CDR3 spans 14 residues. Germline V lookup: CDR1 MNHNS, CDR2 SASEGT. V was shortened by 5 bases and J by 2 bases, with 13 bases between the two germline ends. The CDR3 reads CASSLKAGPYEQYF. The DNA of the CDR3 is TGTGCCAGCAGTCTCAAGGCAGGACCCTACGAGCAGTACTTC.

The chain joins TRBV24-1 to TRBJ2-2; the match to TRBD1 covers 9 bases. The V segment lost 4 bases and the J segment 5 bases; nucleotides outside the gene matches: 4. This CDR3 has 15 residues. The germline CDR1 and CDR2 sequences are KGHDR and SFDVKD. The CDR3 DNA sequence: TGTGCCACCAGTGAACCGGGACAGGGTACCGGGGAGCTGTTTTTT. Translation: CATSEPGQGTGELFF.

There are many counts of this clonotype. In DNA form, the CDR3 reads TGTGCCAGCAGTCGGGGACAGGGGAACACTGAAGCTTTCTTT. Translation: CASSRGQGNTEAFF. The chain recombines TRBV28 with TRBJ1-1, with 9 bases fitting TRBD1. Per the germline V gene, CDR1 is MDHEN and CDR2 is SYDVKM. The CDR3 runs 14 residues. The J segment lost 1 base and the V segment lost 5 bases, leaving 2 bases of the junction unmatched.

This clonotype was observed many times. The rearrangement joins TRBV11-2 to TRBJ1-2; possible D gene TRBD1, 6 bases. CDR1 and CDR2 (germline): SGHAT, FQNNGV. V was clipped by 3 bases and J by 7 bases, with 12 bases between them. The CDR3 consists of 13 residues. The CDR3 nucleotides read TGTGCCAGCAGCTTTGGGGGCCAGGGTGGCTACACCTTC. Protein product: CASSFGGQGGYTF.

This clonotype was observed a handful of times. V is TRBV6-2 or TRBV6-3 and J is TRBJ2-3; 8 nucleotides match TRBD1. The V segment lost 6 bases and the J segment 3 bases; nucleotides outside the gene matches: 8. CDR1 MNHEY and CDR2 SVGEGT come from the germline V gene. The CDR3 runs to 15 residues. The CDR3 DNA reads TGTGCCAGCAGCGCCCGGGACAGGTGGACAGATACGCAGTATTTT. Protein: CASSARDRWTDTQYF.